The clone carrying this T cell receptor beta chain has a count of ten or more. Its antigen is unidentified. Alongside a J-beta primer mix, a sample-barcoded 5' primer served in a second PCR lasting roughly 7 to 12 cycles. TCRdb reprocessed the 5' RACE reads with MiXCR, giving one entry per CDR3 protein. The profile covers some 1,800,000 distinct CDR3 sequences, with around 40% appearing a single time and roughly 23% taken by the ten largest. Per germline, CDR1 MNHEY and CDR2 SVGEGT. Trimming took off 0 bases at V and 6 bases at J, with 6 bases between the two ends. The CDR3 sequence is 13 residues long. These data originate in a study of blood T cells in healthy people across ages. Study-wide results and limits: A roughly linear age-dependent decrease characterized TCR beta diversity per million T cells.

This receptor was identified in a human donor in good health. The chain carries TRBV6-2 or TRBV6-3 and TRBJ2-1, with D perhaps TRBD2 (6 bases). Input material: blood. The CDR3 sequence: CASSYSEGNEQFF. CDR3 nucleotides: TGTGCCAGCAGTTACTCGGAGGGCAATGAGCAGTTCTTC.